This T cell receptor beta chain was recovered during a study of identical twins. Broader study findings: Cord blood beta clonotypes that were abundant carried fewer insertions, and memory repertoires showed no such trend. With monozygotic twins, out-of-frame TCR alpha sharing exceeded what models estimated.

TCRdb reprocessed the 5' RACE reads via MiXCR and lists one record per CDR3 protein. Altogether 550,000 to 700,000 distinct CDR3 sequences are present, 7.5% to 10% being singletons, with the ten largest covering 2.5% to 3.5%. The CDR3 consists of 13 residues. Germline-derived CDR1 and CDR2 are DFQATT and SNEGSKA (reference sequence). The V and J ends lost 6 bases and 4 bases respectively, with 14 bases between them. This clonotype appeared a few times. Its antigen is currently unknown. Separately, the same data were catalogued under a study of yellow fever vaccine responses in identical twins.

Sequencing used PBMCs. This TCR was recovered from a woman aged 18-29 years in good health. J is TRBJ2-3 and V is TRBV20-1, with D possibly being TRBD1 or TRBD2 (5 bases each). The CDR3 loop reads CSAPRAGPDTQYF. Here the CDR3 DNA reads TGCAGTGCCCCGAGGGCAGGGCCAGATACGCAGTATTTT.